A single TCR beta chain is shown here with its context. Extracted from the samples, RNA was reverse transcribed into cDNA to serve as the sequencing template. Clones were read by immunoSEQ multiplex PCR, and TCRdb kept only the in-frame ones, dropping some. The sample consists of 110,000 to 150,000 clones, around 60% of them appearing once. The CDR3 is 14 residues long. Trimming removed 1 base from V and 5 bases from J, with 11 bases in between. Germline V gives CDR1 MGHRA, CDR2 YSYEKL. This specimen belongs to a study of CD8+ T cells in alopecia areata. The source of this sequence is a human donor with alopecia areata. This material consisted of CD4+ T cells sorted from blood, taken at week 0. The chain combines TRBV4-1 with TRBJ2-5; possible D gene TRBD1, 6 bases. DNA of the CDR3: TGCGCCAGCAGCCAAGGTTGGGGGCTGGAGACCCAGTACTTC. Translating gives CASSQGWGLETQYF.